A single sample is the source of the 17 T cell receptor beta chains below, sequenced in a study of Ad26.COV2.S vaccination and SARS-CoV-2 variants. Profiled with immunoSEQ multiplex PCR; TCRdb holds only in-frame clones, not every one. The repertoire holds roughly 700,000 clones, with roughly 90% as singletons. Indicated treatment: around 19 received Ad26.COV2.S at low or high dose, single or two shots; 5 received placebo; per-sample allocation not given. Following the first vaccine or placebo injection, samples were taken on day 63. The sequencing here drew on peripheral blood, taken in a trial of Ad26.COV2.S vaccine versus placebo. The receptors were sampled from a person between 18 and 59 years old who received the Ad26.COV2.S COVID-19 vaccine or a placebo.

J is TRBJ2-5 and V is TRBV7-6; 8 bases are shared with TRBD2. The CDR3 consists of 16 residues. Germline V lookup: CDR1 SGHVS, CDR2 FNYEAQ. Losses at the gene ends were 5 bases for V and 6 bases for J; bases not matched to a gene: 14. The CDR3, as DNA: TGTGCCAGCAGCAAAGCCTCTAGCGCGGGGGGAAAGACCCAGTACTTC. Residues: CASSKASSAGGKTQYF. The full variable domain, completed using reference TRBV7-6 and TRBJ2-5, is GAGVSQSPRYKVTKRGQDVALRCDPISGHVSLYWYRQALGQGPEFLTYFNYEAQQDKSGLPNDRFSAERPEGSISTLTIQRTEQRDSAMYRCASSKASSAGGKTQYFGPGTRLLVL.

The chain combines TRBV19 with TRBJ1-5; 9 bases line up with TRBD1. Germline V gives CDR1 LNHDA, CDR2 SQIVND (reference sequence). V dropped 6 bases and J dropped 6; count of bases not matched to a gene: 9. The CDR3 runs 15 residues. CDR3 loop: CASSTGQGLAQPQHF. DNA of the CDR3: TGTGCCAGTAGCACAGGACAGGGGCTGGCTCAGCCCCAGCATTTT.

In this sample, this clone turned up a few times. This rearrangement joins TRBV7-8 to TRBJ2-7; TRBD2 might be the D (6 bases). The CDR3 length is 13 residues. Trimming took 0 bases from V and 7 from J, leaving 10 bases between them. CDR1 is SGHVS and CDR2 is FQNEAQ in the germline V gene. CDR3 in amino acids: CASSLAQAGEQYF. The CDR3 DNA is TGTGCCAGCAGCTTAGCGCAGGCGGGAGAGCAGTACTTC.

The V and J genes are TRBV19 and TRBJ2-5; D gene ambiguous. Trimming cost V 4 bases and J 3 bases, with 12 bases left between them. In germline, CDR1 is LNHDA, CDR2 SQIVND (reference sequence). The length of the CDR3 is 14 residues. Here the CDR3 DNA reads TGTGCCAGTAGTACCCTAGGGTGGGAAGAGACCCAGTACTTC. It is translated as CASSTLGWEETQYF.

This chain connects TRBV7-6 to TRBJ2-3; D is ambiguous. The CDR3 extends over 15 amino acids. Per the germline V gene, CDR1 is SGHVS and CDR2 is FNYEAQ. V lost 4 bases, J lost 1 base, and 12 bases lay in between. The CDR3 sequence is CASSSQKTRTDTQYF. In nucleotides, the CDR3 is TGTGCCAGCAGCTCCCAGAAAACTCGCACAGATACGCAGTATTTT.

The rearrangement links TRBV19 to TRBJ1-2; 8 positions agree with TRBD1. The ends lost 9 bases at V and 4 bases at J; junction bases unmatched: 7. This CDR3 region has 13 residues. Germline CDR1 and CDR2: LNHDA and SQIVND (reference sequence). CDR3 in DNA: TGTGCCAGGCCCGGGACAGGCATCTATGGCTACACCTTC. Translation gives CARPGTGIYGYTF.

This clone was detected only once. This chain connects TRBV5-1 to TRBJ1-4; D remains unclear. Trimming pared 5 bases from V and 8 bases from J, leaving 16 bases between. The CDR3 covers 14 residues. Germline lookup yields CDR1 SGHRS and CDR2 YFSETQ. The CDR3: CASRSTYPREKLFF. For the CDR3, the DNA is TGCGCCAGCAGGTCGACATACCCGAGGGAAAAACTGTTTTTT.

The chain carries TRBV7-8 and TRBJ2-7; the match to TRBD1 covers 7 bases. CDR1 is SGHVS and CDR2 is FQNEAQ in the germline V gene. The J segment lost 6 bases and the V segment lost 5 bases, leaving 13 bases of the junction unmatched. The CDR3 extends over 15 amino acids. CDR3 DNA sequence: TGTGCCAGCAGCGGGACAGCCGGAGTGGTCGGCGAGCAGTACTTC. Amino acids: CASSGTAGVVGEQYF.

This clone was seen only once. The chain is built from TRBV30 and TRBJ1-5; D not resolved. V dropped 1 base and J dropped 6 bases, with 16 bases sitting between them. This CDR3 has 15 amino acids. Germline values: CDR1 GTSNPN, CDR2 SVGIG (reference sequence). CDR3 in amino acids: CAWSARLVTSQPQHF. The CDR3 region has the DNA TGTGCCTGGAGTGCGCGGTTGGTGACAAGTCAGCCCCAGCATTTT.

This rearrangement joins TRBV27 to TRBJ1-5; 7 positions agree with TRBD1. The CDR3 sequence is 16 residues long. The trim removed 3 bases at V and 7 bases at J, leaving 12 bases unmatched. CDR1 and CDR2 (germline): MNHEY, SMNVEV (reference sequence). The CDR3 nucleotides are TGTGCCAGCAGTTTGAGGGCAGGGGGGCCTAAACAGCCCCAGCATTTT. Translating gives CASSLRAGGPKQPQHF.

This clone was seen only a few times. The chain joins TRBV12-3 or TRBV12-4 to TRBJ2-3; the D is unclear. V shed 5 bases and J shed 1 base, with 4 bases lying between them. This CDR3 spans 12 amino acids. The CDR3 region has the DNA TGTGCCAGCAGTCGGGGCACAGATACGCAGTATTTT. It is translated as CASSRGTDTQYF.

The genes are TRBV30 and TRBJ1-6; D remains ambiguous. The germline CDR1 and CDR2 sequences are GTSNPN and SVGIG (reference sequence). Between the trimmed V and J ends, which lost 2 bases and 2 bases, there was a span of 10 bases. The CDR3 extends over 15 amino acids. CDR3 bases: TGTGCCTGGAGTCCCAAAACAACCTATAATTCACCCCTCCACTTT. It is translated as CAWSPKTTYNSPLHF.

The chain employs TRBV10-3 and TRBJ2-1; 9 positions match TRBD2. The germline V gene has CDR1 ENHRY and CDR2 SYGVKD. J was trimmed by 5 bases and V by 0 bases; bases with no gene match: 5. The CDR3 extends over 16 amino acids. CDR3 residues: CAISESVLAGNNEQFF. As DNA, the CDR3 is TGTGCCATCAGTGAGTCTGTACTAGCGGGCAACAATGAGCAGTTCTTC.

The rearrangement links TRBV7-2 to TRBJ2-7; 8 positions agree with TRBD1. Germline V lookup: CDR1 SGHTA, CDR2 FQGNSA. This CDR3 spans 13 amino acids. V shed 6 bases and J 6 bases; nucleotides not matched to a gene: 7. In DNA form, the CDR3 reads TGTGCCAGCAGGTATTACACAGGGGGCGAGCAGTACTTC. The encoded protein is CASRYYTGGEQYF.

In regard to this clone: Additional DNA sequences in this sample encode the identical CDR3. The chain combines TRBV7-2 with TRBJ2-7; D uncertain. V lost 2 bases, J lost 4 bases, and 3 bases lay in between. The CDR3 is 11 amino acids. CDR1 is SGHTA and CDR2 is FQGNSA in the germline V gene. The CDR3 is CASSLRYEQYF. In nucleotides, the CDR3 is TGTGCCAGCAGCTTAAGGTACGAGCAGTACTTC.

This chain uses TRBV10-2 with TRBJ2-2; 8 nucleotides align to TRBD2. V gave up 6 bases and J gave up 6 bases; unmatched junction bases: 6. Per germline, CDR1 WSHSY and CDR2 SAAADI. This CDR3 contains 14 residues. This CDR3 is CASSPGGPPGELFF. CDR3 coding DNA: TGCGCCAGCAGCCCGGGAGGGCCCCCCGGGGAGCTGTTTTTT.

The chain couples TRBV7-9 to TRBJ2-7; TRBD1 matches at 8 bases. V lost 3 bases to trimming and J lost 5 bases; unmatched junction nucleotides: 9. The CDR3 has 15 residues. Germline V CDR1 and CDR2: SEHNR, FQNEAQ (reference sequence). The CDR3 DNA is TGTGCCAGCAGCTTTAGAGGACAGGGTCCGGACGAGCAGTACTTC. This translates into CASSFRGQGPDEQYF.